The clone carrying this TCR beta chain was observed once. Its antigen is currently unknown. The donors comprised healthy bone marrow donors. The primer mix had 60 Vbeta and 13 Jbeta primers. Data came from immunoSEQ multiplex PCR; TCRdb stores just in-frame clones and leaves some out. The data contain about 140,000 clones, 75% of them singletons. This CDR3 region has 14 residues. V was shortened by 1 base and J by 6 bases, with 12 bases between the two germline ends. CDR1 is SGDLS, CDR2 YYNGEE, per germline. The data were taken from a study of cytomegalovirus exposure and HLA in healthy donors. Study-level results: Researchers catalogued approximately 160 TCR beta chains as cytomegalovirus-associated. Across donors, sequencing depth was assumed by presence/absence analyses to be roughly uniform. Reports credit the classifier with highly specific, highly sensitive diagnosis of cytomegalovirus status.

The rearrangement uses TRBV9 and TRBJ2-3; possible D gene TRBD2, 7 bases. This TCR derives from a man between 18 and 35 years old in good health and CMV-seropositive. The sample taken for sequencing was PBMCs. CDR3 sequence: CASSVSGTLDTQYF. CDR3 sequence (DNA): TGTGCCAGCAGCGTAAGCGGGACACTCGATACGCAGTATTTT.